This TCR beta chain was sequenced during a study of blood T cell repertoires in COVID-19. The CDR3 covers 12 residues. Per the germline V gene, CDR1 is ENHRY and CDR2 is SYGVKD. V was shortened by 10 bases and J by 7 bases, with 16 bases between the two germline ends. TCRdb's copy holds only in-frame clones and misses some; the assay was immunoSEQ multiplex PCR. Seen here are 120,000 or so clones, about 86% observed once, and the top ten hold about 5.4%. The origin of this receptor is an older man with active or convalescent COVID-19. The sequenced material came from peripheral blood. This chain links TRBV10-3 with TRBJ1-2, with D possibly TRBD1 on 6 matching bases. CDR3 sequence (DNA): TGTGCCACGGGGAGGGGGGAGGCTGGCTACACCTTC. Translation: CATGRGEAGYTF.